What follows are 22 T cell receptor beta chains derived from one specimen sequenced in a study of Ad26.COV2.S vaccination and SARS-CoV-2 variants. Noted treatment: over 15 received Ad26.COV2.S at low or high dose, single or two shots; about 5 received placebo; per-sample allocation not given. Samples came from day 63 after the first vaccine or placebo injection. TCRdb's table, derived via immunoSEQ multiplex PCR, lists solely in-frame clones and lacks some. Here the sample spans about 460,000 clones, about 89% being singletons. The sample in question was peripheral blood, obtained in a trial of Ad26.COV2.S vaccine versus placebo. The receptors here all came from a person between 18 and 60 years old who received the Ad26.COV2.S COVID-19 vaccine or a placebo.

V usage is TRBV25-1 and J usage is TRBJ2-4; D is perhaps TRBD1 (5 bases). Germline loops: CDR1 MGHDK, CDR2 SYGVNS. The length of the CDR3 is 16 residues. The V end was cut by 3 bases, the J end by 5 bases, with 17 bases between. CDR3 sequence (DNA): TGTGCCAGCAGTGATGTGGGGCTGGGCCTCGAAAACATTCAGTACTTC. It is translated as CASSDVGLGLENIQYF.

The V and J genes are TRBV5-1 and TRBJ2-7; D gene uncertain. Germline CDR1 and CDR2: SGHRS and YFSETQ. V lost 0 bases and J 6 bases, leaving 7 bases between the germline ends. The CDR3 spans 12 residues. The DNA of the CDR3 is TGCGCCAGCAGCTTGGCCGGTGCCGAGCAGTACTTC. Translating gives CASSLAGAEQYF.

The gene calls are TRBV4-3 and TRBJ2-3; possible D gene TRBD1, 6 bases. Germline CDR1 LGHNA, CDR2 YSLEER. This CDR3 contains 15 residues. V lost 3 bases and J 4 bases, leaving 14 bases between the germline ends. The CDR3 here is CASSQGATGPDTQYF. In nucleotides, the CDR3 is TGCGCCAGCAGCCAGGGGGCTACGGGGCCAGATACGCAGTATTTT.

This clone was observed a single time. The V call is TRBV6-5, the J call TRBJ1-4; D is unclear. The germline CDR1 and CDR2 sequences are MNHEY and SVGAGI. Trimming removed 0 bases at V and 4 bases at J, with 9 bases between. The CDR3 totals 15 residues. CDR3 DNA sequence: TGTGCCAGCAGTTACTCGTCCGGGATTAATGAAAAACTGTTTTTT. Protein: CASSYSSGINEKLFF.

CDR3 nucleotides: TGTGCCAGCTCGCCCCCCGGGGAAAACGAAAAACTGTTTTTT. This translates into CASSPPGENEKLFF. The chain uses TRBV18 and TRBJ1-4; D is undetermined. The CDR3 runs 14 residues. Trimming took off 6 bases at V and 8 bases at J, with 16 bases between the two ends. The germline gives CDR1 KGHSH, CDR2 LQKENI.

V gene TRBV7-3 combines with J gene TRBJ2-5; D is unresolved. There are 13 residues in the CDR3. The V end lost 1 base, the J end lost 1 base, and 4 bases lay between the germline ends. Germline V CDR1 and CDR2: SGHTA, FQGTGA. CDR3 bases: TGTGCCAGCAGCTTAAGGGGCCAAGAGACCCAGTACTTC. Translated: CASSLRGQETQYF.

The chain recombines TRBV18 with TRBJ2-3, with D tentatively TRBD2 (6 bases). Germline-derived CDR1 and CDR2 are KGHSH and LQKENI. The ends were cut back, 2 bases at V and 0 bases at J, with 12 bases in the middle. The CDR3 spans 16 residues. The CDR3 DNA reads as TGTGCCAGCTCACCAGTTGTGGGGGGAAGCACAGATACGCAGTATTTT. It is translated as CASSPVVGGSTDTQYF.

The CDR3 here is CAWRLSGVLHGYTF. The CDR3 DNA reads TGTGCCTGGAGGTTGTCAGGAGTCCTCCATGGCTACACCTTC. This chain connects TRBV30 to TRBJ1-2; D remains unclear. This CDR3 is 14 amino acids long. Germline V gene lookup returns CDR1 GTSNPN and CDR2 SVGIG (reference sequence). V was trimmed by 3 bases and J by 6 bases, leaving 17 bases between them.

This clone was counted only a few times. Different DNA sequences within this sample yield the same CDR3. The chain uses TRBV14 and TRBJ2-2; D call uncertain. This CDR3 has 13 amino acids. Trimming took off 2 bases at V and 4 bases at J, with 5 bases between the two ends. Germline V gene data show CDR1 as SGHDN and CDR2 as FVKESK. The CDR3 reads CASSQSVTGELFF. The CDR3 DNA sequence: TGTGCCAGCAGCCAATCCGTCACCGGGGAGCTGTTTTTT.

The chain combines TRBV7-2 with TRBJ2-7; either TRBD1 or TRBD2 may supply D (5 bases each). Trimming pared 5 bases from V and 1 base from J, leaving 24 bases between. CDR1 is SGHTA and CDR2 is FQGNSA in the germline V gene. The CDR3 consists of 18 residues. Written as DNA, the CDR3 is TGTGCCAGCAGCGGGGCGACGCGGACCAAAACGGGGTCCTACGAGCAGTACTTC. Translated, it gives CASSGATRTKTGSYEQYF.

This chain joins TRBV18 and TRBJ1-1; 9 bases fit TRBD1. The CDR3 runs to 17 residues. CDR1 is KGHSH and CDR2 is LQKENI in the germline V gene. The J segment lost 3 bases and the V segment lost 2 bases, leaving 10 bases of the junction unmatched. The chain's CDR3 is CASSPMGSGQGYTEAFF. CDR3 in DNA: TGTGCCAGCTCACCAATGGGGTCCGGACAGGGGTACACTGAAGCTTTCTTT.

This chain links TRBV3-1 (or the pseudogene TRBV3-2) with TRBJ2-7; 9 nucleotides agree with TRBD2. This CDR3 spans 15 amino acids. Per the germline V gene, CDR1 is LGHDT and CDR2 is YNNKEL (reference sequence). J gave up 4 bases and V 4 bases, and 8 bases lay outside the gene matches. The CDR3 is CASSPGASGIYEQYF. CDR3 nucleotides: TGTGCCAGCAGCCCCGGCGCTAGCGGGATATACGAGCAGTACTTC.

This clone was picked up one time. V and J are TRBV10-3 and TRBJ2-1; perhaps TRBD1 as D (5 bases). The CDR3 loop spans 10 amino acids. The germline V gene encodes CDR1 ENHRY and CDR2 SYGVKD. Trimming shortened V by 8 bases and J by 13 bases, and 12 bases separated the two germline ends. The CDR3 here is CAIGSTGQFF. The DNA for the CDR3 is TGTGCCATCGGGTCTACAGGACAGTTCTTC.

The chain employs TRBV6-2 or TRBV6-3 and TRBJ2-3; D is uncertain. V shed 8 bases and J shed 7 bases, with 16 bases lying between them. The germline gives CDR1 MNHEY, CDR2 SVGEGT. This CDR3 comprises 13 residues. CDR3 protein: CASGLRGRYTQYF. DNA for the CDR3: TGTGCCAGCGGCCTAAGAGGTCGGTATACGCAGTATTTT.

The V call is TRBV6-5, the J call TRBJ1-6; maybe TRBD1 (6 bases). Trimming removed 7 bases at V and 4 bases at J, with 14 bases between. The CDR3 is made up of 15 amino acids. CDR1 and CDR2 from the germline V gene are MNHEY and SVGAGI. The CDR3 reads CASTIRDTYNSPLHF. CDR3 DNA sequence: TGTGCCAGCACAATCCGGGACACTTATAATTCACCCCTCCACTTT.

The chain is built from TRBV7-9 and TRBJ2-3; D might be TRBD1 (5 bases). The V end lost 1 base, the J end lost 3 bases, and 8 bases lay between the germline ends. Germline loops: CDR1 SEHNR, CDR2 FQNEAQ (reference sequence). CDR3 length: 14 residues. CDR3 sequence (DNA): TGTGCCAGCAGCTTAGGACAGAGGACAGATACGCAGTATTTT. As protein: CASSLGQRTDTQYF.

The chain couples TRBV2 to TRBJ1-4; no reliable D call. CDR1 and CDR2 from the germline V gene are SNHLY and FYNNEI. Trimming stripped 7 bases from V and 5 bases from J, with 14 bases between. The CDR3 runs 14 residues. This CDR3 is CASNLMAGNEKLFF. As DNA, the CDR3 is TGTGCCAGCAACCTCATGGCTGGCAATGAAAAACTGTTTTTT.

In DNA form, the CDR3 reads TGCGCCAGCAGTAGACTGGGGAACACTGAAGCTTTCTTT. It specifies CASSRLGNTEAFF. The chain combines TRBV10-1 with TRBJ1-1; D unresolved. The V gene lost 5 bases and the J gene lost 1 base, with 8 bases spanning the gap. Germline lookup yields CDR1 WNHNN and CDR2 SYGVQD (reference sequence). The CDR3 is 13 residues long.

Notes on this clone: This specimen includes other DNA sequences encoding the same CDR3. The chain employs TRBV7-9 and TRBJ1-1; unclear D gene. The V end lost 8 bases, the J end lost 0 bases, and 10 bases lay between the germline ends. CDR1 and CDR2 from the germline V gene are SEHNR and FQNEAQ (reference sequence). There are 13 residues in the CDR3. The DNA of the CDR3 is TGTGCCAGCGTGATGGGCATGAACACTGAAGCTTTCTTT. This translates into CASVMGMNTEAFF.

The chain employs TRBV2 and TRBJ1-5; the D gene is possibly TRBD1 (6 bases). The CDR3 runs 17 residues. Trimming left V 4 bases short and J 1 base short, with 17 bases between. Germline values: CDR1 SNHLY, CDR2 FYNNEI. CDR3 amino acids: CASSVHRASPSNQPQHF. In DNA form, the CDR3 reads TGTGCCAGCAGTGTGCACAGGGCGTCACCGAGCAATCAGCCCCAGCATTTT.

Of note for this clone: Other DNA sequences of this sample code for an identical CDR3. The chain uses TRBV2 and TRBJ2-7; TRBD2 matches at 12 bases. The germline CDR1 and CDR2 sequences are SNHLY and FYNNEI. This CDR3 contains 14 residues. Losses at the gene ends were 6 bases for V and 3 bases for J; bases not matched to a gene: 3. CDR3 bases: TGTGCCAGCAGACCGGGACTAGCGGGCTACGAGCAGTACTTC. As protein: CASRPGLAGYEQYF.

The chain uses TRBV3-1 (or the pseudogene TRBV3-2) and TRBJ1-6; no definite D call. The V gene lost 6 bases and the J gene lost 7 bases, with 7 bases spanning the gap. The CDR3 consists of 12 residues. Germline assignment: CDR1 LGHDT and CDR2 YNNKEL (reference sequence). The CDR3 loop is CASSLLNSPLHF. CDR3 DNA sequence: TGTGCCAGCAGTCTGCTCAATTCACCCCTCCACTTT.